This is a list of T cell receptor beta chains from one sample in a study of blood T cell repertoires in COVID-19. Sequencing was performed with immunoSEQ multiplex PCR; in TCRdb, only in-frame clones are kept and a portion is missing. The data hold around 270,000 clones, with 80% to 90% observed a single time. The source material was peripheral blood. These receptors all come from a man aged 35 to 55 with acute or convalescent COVID-19. The CDR3 runs from the conserved cysteine through the conserved F or W.

j_gene,v_gene,CDR3aa
TRBJ1-2,TRBV2,CASIGGPEAYGYTF
TRBJ2-3,TRBV7-2,CASSWTTGPDTQYF
TRBJ2-1,TRBV19,CASSYWSVGGLNEQFF
TRBJ1-1,TRBV7-2,CASSLNRAVGTEAFF
TRBJ1-2,TRBV6-5,CASRGGGQYYGYTF
TRBJ1-2,TRBV27,CASSISQGTGYTF
TRBJ1-1,TRBV10-3,CAISESILNTEAFF
TRBJ1-2,TRBV29-1,CSVGTGDNYGYTF
TRBJ2-7,TRBV7-8,CASRLGQVGEQYF
TRBJ1-2,TRBV3-1/TRBV3-2,CASSSHGGVVGYTF
TRBJ2-3,TRBV24-1,CATARTGSPSSTDTQYF
TRBJ2-6,TRBV10-3,CAIRQVPGQGATGANVLTF
TRBJ2-1,TRBV6-4,CASSPEGPSYNEQFF
TRBJ2-3,TRBV7-6,CASSLQGGVAGADTQYF
TRBJ1-5,TRBV11-2,CASSRPGRDQPQHF
TRBJ2-3,TRBV5-4,CASSPQRGPSTDTQYF
TRBJ1-2,TRBV6-5,CAAQDHAYGYTF
TRBJ1-1,TRBV10-3,CAISGRGMNTEAFF
TRBJ1-2,TRBV6-1,CASSEYLPYGYTF
TRBJ1-1,TRBV2,CASSFSTVSNTEAFF
TRBJ2-3,TRBV7-8,CASSLGGRHTDTQYF
TRBJ1-1,TRBV5-1,CASSSGQGNTEAFF
TRBJ2-4,TRBV3-1/TRBV3-2,CASSPGQGNIQYF
TRBJ1-2,TRBV27,CASTRTGGSGYTF
TRBJ1-5,TRBV29-1,CSVVIGSQPQHF
TRBJ2-3,TRBV6-2/TRBV6-3,CASSPSGASGADTQYF
TRBJ2-1,TRBV7-8,CASSSLAGGRDEQFF
TRBJ2-1,TRBV5-1,CASSLFSPSYNEQFF
TRBJ2-1,TRBV2,CASSDDGRRGTDSYNEQFF
TRBJ1-2,TRBV19,CASSPRGRIGYTF
TRBJ1-1,TRBV27,CASSHQQGGYTEAFF
TRBJ2-3,TRBV24-1,CATSDPGTSGGYTDTQYF
TRBJ1-4,TRBV6-5,CASSTRGDSLKLFF
TRBJ2-7,TRBV6-5,CATRGLPSSYEQYF
TRBJ1-6,TRBV4-1,CASSQDLQGAPVPNSPLHF
TRBJ2-5,TRBV5-6,CASSFRETEETQYF
TRBJ1-4,TRBV3-1/TRBV3-2,CASSLFRSATNEKLFF
TRBJ2-1,TRBV19,CASSTGQGAVNEQFF
TRBJ2-1,TRBV5-1,CASRGGTGNNEQFF
TRBJ1-2,TRBV5-6,CASSFGTGGAWGYTF
TRBJ1-6,TRBV6-5,CASRAMGQQNSPLHF
TRBJ2-7,TRBV30,CAWSRGTVNEQYF
TRBJ2-7,TRBV7-2,CASSLDSGGYGYEQYF
TRBJ1-2,TRBV12-5,CASGPISGGGGYTF
TRBJ2-1,TRBV3-1/TRBV3-2,CASSLGAGGQYQFF
TRBJ1-2,TRBV6-5,CASRPGQGGYGYTF
TRBJ2-6,TRBV2,CASRSGTGVSGANVLTF
TRBJ2-5,TRBV10-3,CAIRGDRSQETQYF
TRBJ2-7,TRBV5-4,CASSRRGDLYEQYF
TRBJ1-5,TRBV2,CASSERNRGNQPQHF
TRBJ1-5,TRBV5-1,CASSLEGKDKETGMRPQHF
TRBJ1-1,TRBV7-2,CASSLGVGMNTEAFF